Detailed here is one TCR beta chain. The source of the sample is a study of control samples from healthy donors and cancer patients. This CDR3 spans 14 amino acids. V gave up 6 bases and J gave up 4 bases, with 15 bases separating them. Germline V lookup: CDR1 LNHDA, CDR2 SQIVND (reference sequence). The data were produced by immunoSEQ multiplex PCR, yet TCRdb's version contains in-frame clones alone and is incomplete. Seen here are 120,000 to 150,000 clones, more than 90% observed once, and the top ten hold around 11%. Material: blood. The chain is built from TRBV19 and TRBJ1-1; D might be TRBD1 (6 bases). The receptor was isolated from a man aged 30-40 years in good health. CDR3 in amino acids: CASSRTEMSTEAFF. In DNA, the CDR3 is TGTGCCAGTAGCAGGACAGAGATGAGCACTGAAGCTTTCTTT.